This T cell receptor (beta chain) was captured by sequencing in a study of spatial heterogeneity in lung cancer. Study summary: A consistent excess of beta-chain over alpha-chain sequences was detected. A unique TCR and UMI combination showed up more than ten times in raw reads, on average.

On this clonotype: Its antigen is as yet unknown.

Time point in this sample: sample taken at primary tumor resection. Frozen PBMC, nontumor lung or tumor provided whole RNA, which was sequenced unsorted. The cohort: roughly 72 early-stage, untreated non-small cell lung cancer patients. The study, taken as a whole, reports: Ubiquitous expanded tumor TCRs showed up in blood more at resection than follow-up.

TCRdb ran MiXCR on the 5' RACE reads and lists one entry per CDR3 protein. The sample lists tens of thousands of distinct CDR3 sequences; under 9% were seen once. The CDR3 length is 16 residues. This chain connects TRBV21-1 to TRBJ1-5; whether TRBD1, the table's D call, matches the DNA was not checked. TRBV21-1 is a pseudogene locus. The specimen was PBMCs, collected at surgery. The clonotype originates from a male donor with early-stage non-small cell lung cancer. CDR3 loop: CASSKGRASGNQPQHF. In nucleotides, the CDR3 is TGTGCCAGCAGCAAAGGAAGGGCGTCGGGCAATCAGCCCCAGCATTTT.